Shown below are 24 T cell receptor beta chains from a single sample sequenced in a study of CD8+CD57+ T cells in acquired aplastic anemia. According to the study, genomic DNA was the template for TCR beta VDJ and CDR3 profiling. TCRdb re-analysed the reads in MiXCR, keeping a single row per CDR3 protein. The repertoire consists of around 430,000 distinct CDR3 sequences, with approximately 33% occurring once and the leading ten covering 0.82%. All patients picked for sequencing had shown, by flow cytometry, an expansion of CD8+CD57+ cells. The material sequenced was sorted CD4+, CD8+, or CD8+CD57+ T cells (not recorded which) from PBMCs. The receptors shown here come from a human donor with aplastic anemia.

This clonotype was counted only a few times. In DNA form, the CDR3 reads TGCAGTGCTAGAGAAGAGATTAGCGGGATTTACAATGAGCAGTTCTTC. This encodes CSAREEISGIYNEQFF. This chain uses TRBV20-1 with TRBJ2-1, with 8 bases lining up with TRBD2. Per germline, CDR1 DFQATT and CDR2 SNEGSKA (reference sequence). The V segment lost 0 bases and the J segment 4 bases; nucleotides outside the gene matches: 8. The CDR3 is made up of 16 amino acids.

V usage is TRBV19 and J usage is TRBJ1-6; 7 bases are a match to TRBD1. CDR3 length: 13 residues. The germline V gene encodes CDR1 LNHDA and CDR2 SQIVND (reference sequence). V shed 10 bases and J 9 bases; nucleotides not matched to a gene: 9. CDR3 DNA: TGTGCCACCCGGGGGGCAGGGGGTTCACCCCTCCACTTT. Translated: CATRGAGGSPLHF.

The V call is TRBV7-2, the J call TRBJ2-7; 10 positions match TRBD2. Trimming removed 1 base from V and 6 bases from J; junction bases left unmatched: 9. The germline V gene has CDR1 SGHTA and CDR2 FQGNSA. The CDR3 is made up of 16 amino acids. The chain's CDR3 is CASSLVITSGASEQYF. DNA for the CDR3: TGTGCCAGCAGCTTAGTTATAACTAGCGGGGCGAGCGAGCAGTACTTC.

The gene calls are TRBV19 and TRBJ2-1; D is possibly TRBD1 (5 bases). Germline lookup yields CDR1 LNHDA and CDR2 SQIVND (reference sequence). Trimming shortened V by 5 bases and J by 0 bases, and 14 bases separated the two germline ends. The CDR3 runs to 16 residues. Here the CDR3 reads CASSPGWGISYNEQFF. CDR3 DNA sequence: TGTGCCAGTAGTCCAGGGTGGGGTATCTCCTACAATGAGCAGTTCTTC.

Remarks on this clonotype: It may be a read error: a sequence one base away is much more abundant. CDR3: CATSVQRPGQHNERFF. DNA of the CDR3: TGTGCCACCAGTGTTCAAAGGCCGGGACAGCACAATGAGCGGTTCTTC. The chain has TRBV24-1 and TRBJ2-1; TRBD1 agrees at 7 bases. This CDR3 is built from 16 residues. Germline V lookup: CDR1 KGHDR, CDR2 SFDVKD.

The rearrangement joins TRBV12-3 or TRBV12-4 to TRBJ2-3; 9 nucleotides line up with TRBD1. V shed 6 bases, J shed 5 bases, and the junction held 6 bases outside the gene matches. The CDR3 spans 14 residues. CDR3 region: CASRMTGGGDTQYF. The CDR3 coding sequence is TGTGCCAGCAGAATGACAGGGGGTGGAGATACGCAGTATTTT.

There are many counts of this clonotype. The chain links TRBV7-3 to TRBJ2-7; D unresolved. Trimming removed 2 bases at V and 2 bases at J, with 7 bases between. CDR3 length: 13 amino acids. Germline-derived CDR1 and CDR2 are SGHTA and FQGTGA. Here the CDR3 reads CASSLDYPYEQYF. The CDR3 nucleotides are TGTGCCAGCAGCTTAGATTACCCCTACGAGCAGTACTTC.

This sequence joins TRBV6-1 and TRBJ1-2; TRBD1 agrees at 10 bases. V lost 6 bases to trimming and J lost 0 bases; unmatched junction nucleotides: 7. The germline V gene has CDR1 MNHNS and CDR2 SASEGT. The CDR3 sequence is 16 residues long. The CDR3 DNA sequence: TGTGCCAGCAGGCGGACAGGGGGATCCTCTAACTATGGCTACACCTTC. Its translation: CASRRTGGSSNYGYTF.

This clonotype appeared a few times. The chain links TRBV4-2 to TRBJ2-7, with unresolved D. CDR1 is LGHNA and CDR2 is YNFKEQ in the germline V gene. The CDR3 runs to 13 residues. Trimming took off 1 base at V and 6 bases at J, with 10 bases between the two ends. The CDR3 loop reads CASSQAGWGEQYF. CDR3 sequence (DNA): TGTGCCAGCAGCCAAGCCGGATGGGGCGAGCAGTACTTC.

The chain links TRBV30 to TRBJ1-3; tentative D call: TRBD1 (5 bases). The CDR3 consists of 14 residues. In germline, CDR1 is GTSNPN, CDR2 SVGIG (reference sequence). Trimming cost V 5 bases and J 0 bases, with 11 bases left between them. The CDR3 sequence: CAWGHLSSGNTIYF. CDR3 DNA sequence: TGTGCCTGGGGACACTTGAGCTCTGGAAACACCATATATTTT.

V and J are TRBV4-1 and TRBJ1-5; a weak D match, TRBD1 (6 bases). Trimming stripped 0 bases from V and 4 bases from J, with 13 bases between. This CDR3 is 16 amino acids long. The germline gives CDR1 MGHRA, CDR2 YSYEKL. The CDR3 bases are TGCGCCAGCAGCCAAGAGGGCAGGGGTCCTAATCAGCCCCAGCATTTT. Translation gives CASSQEGRGPNQPQHF.

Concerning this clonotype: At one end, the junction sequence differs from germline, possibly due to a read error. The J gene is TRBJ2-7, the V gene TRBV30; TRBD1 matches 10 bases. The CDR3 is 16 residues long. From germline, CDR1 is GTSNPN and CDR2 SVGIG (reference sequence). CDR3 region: CAWSPIGQGGSYEQYF. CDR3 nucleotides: TGTGCCTGGAGTCCCATAGGACAGGGGGGGTCCTACGAGCAGTACTTT.

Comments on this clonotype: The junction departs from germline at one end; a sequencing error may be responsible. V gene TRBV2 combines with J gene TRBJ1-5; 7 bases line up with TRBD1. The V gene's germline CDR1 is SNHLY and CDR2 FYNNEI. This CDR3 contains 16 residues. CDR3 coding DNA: TGTGCCAGCAGTGCTGACAGGGTCCTTAGCAATCAGTCCCAGCATTTT. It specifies CASSADRVLSNQSQHF.

The CDR3 DNA is TGTGCCAGCAGCTGGGGACAGGGCGGGGAGCTGTTTTTT. It translates to CASSWGQGGELFF. The chain recombines TRBV7-9 with TRBJ2-2; 9 bases align to TRBD1. V lost 4 bases, J lost 7 bases, and 1 base stayed unmatched. The CDR3 covers 13 residues. Germline assignment: CDR1 SEHNR and CDR2 FQNEAQ (reference sequence).

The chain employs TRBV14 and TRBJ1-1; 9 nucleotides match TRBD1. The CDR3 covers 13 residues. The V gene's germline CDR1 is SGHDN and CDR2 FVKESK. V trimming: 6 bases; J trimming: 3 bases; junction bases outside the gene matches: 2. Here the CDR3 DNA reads TGTGCCAGCAGGAGACAGGGGGACACTGAAGCTTTCTTT. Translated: CASRRQGDTEAFF.

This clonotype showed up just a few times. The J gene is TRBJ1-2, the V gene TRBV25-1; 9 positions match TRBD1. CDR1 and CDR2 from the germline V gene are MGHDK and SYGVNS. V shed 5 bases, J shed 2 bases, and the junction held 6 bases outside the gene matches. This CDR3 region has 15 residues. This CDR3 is CASSRQGGGNYGYTF. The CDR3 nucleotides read TGTGCCAGCAGTCGACAGGGGGGGGGCAACTATGGCTACACCTTC.

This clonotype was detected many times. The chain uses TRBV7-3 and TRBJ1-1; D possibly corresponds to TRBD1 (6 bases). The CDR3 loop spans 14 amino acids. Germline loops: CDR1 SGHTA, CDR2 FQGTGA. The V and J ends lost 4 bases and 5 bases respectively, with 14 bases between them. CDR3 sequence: CASSSNPRGTEAFF. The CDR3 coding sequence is TGTGCCAGCAGCTCGAACCCCAGGGGAACTGAAGCTTTCTTT. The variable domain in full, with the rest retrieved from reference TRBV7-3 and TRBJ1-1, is GAGVSQTPSNKVTEKGKYVELRCDPISGHTALYWYRQSLGQGPEFLIYFQGTGAADDSGLPNDRFFAVRPEGSVSTLKIQRTERGDSAVYLCASSSNPRGTEAFFGQGTRLTVV.

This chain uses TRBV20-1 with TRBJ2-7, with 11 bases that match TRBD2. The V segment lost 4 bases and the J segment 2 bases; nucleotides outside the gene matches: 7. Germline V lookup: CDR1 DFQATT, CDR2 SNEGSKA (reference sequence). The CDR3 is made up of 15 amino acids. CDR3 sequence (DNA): TGCAGTGCTACCGGGACTAGCGGATTAACCTACGAGCAGTACTTC. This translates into CSATGTSGLTYEQYF.

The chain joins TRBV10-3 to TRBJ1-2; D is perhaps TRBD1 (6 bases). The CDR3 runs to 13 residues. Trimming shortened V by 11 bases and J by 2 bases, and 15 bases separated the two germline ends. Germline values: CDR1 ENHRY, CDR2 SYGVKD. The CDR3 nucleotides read TGTGCCGGAGAAAGGACAGCAAACTATGGCTACACCTTC. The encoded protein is CAGERTANYGYTF.

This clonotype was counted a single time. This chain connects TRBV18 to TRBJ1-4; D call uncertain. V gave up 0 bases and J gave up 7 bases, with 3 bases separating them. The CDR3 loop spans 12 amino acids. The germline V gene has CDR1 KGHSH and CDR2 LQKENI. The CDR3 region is CASSPPGEKLFF. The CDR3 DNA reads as TGTGCCAGCTCACCACCGGGTGAAAAACTGTTTTTT.

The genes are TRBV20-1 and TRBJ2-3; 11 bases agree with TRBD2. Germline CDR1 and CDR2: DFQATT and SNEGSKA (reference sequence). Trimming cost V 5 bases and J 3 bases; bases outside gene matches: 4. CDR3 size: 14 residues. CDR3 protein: CSAQTSGMTDTQYF. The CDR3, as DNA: TGCAGTGCTCAGACTAGCGGGATGACAGATACGCAGTATTTT.

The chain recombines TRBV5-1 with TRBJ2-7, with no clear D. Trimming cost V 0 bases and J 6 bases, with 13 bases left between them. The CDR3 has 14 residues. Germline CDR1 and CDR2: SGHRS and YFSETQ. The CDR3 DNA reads TGCGCCAGCAGCTTGGCCTCCAGTGCTGCCGAGCAGTACTTC. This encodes CASSLASSAAEQYF.

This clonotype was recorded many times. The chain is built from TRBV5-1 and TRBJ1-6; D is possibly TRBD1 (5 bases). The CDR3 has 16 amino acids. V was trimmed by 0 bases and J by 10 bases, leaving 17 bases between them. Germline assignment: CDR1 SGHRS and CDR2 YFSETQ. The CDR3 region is CASSLGSGAGQSPLHF. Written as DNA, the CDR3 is TGCGCCAGCAGCTTGGGGTCTGGGGCAGGGCAATCACCCCTCCACTTT.

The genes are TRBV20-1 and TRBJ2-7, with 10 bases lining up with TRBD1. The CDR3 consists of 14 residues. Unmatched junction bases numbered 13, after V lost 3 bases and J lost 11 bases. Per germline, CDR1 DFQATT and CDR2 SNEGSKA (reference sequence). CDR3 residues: CSARGTGVTREEYF. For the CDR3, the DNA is TGCAGTGCTAGGGGGACAGGGGTAACTAGGGAGGAGTACTTC.